This T cell receptor beta chain originates from a study of CD8+ T cells in alopecia areata. Extraction and reverse transcription of RNA yielded cDNA as the sequencing template. Sequencing used immunoSEQ multiplex PCR; TCRdb keeps in-frame clones, though not all of them. There are 150,000 to 200,000 clones in the sample; 50% to 60% occur only once, and approximately 4.8% lies in the top ten. The sequence derives from a human donor in good health. The sequenced sample was CD4+ T cells sorted from blood.

The CDR3 coding sequence is TGTGCCAGCAGCAAAGTGGAACGGGCTAGCACAGATACGCAGTATTTT. Translation gives CASSKVERASTDTQYF. V usage is TRBV21-1 and J usage is TRBJ2-3. TRBV21-1 is tagged as a pseudogene. The CDR3 runs 16 residues.